Listed below are T cell receptor beta chains from one sample, sequenced in a study of cytomegalovirus exposure and HLA in healthy donors. Measured with immunoSEQ multiplex PCR; TCRdb has only the in-frame clones, and not every one. Here the sample spans a few hundred thousand clones, over 90% being singletons. The sample consisted of PBMCs. The receptor source for this set is a girl aged 2 to 10 in good health and CMV-seronegative. Each CDR3 is given with its conserved first and last residue. The D gene is left open where the match is weak.

J gene: TRBJ2-7; D gene: -; V gene: TRBV7-9; CDR3 protein: CASSLVVRGSDEQYF; CDR3 DNA: TGTGCCAGCAGCTTAGTAGTCAGGGGCTCGGACGAGCAGTACTTC
J gene: TRBJ2-2; D gene: TRBD1; V gene: TRBV5-1; CDR3 protein: CASSPIPRTGSTGELFF; CDR3 DNA: TGCGCCAGCAGCCCGATACCCAGGACAGGATCCACCGGGGAGCTGTTTTTT
J gene: TRBJ1-1; D gene: -; V gene: TRBV10-3; CDR3 protein: CAISVTRTSRNTEAFF; CDR3 DNA: TGTGCCATCAGTGTAACTCGGACTAGCCGGAACACTGAAGCTTTCTTT
J gene: TRBJ1-5; D gene: -; V gene: TRBV5-4; CDR3 protein: CASSWYGGNQPQHF; CDR3 DNA: TGTGCCAGCAGCTGGTACGGGGGGAATCAGCCCCAGCATTTT
J gene: TRBJ2-1; D gene: -; V gene: TRBV29-1; CDR3 protein: CSVEPHEAPYNEQFF; CDR3 DNA: TGCAGCGTTGAGCCCCACGAAGCCCCCTACAATGAGCAGTTCTTC
J gene: TRBJ2-1; D gene: TRBD2; V gene: TRBV4-1; CDR3 protein: CASSQDPAGGGFF; CDR3 DNA: TGCGCCAGCAGCCAAGATCCGGCGGGGGGCGGGTTCTTC
J gene: TRBJ2-3; D gene: -; V gene: TRBV4-2; CDR3 protein: CASSHSSSDTQYF; CDR3 DNA: TGTGCCAGCAGCCACTCCTCCTCAGATACGCAGTATTTT
J gene: TRBJ2-1; D gene: -; V gene: TRBV19; CDR3 protein: CASSIDLRQFF; CDR3 DNA: TGTGCCAGTAGTATTGATCTCAGGCAGTTCTTC
J gene: TRBJ1-5; D gene: TRBD1; V gene: TRBV6-6; CDR3 protein: CASSYLTGGSNQPQHF; CDR3 DNA: TGTGCCAGCAGTTACTTGACAGGGGGCAGTAATCAGCCCCAGCATTTT
J gene: TRBJ1-1; D gene: TRBD1; V gene: TRBV27; CDR3 protein: CASSFRQGASTEAFF; CDR3 DNA: TGTGCCAGCAGTTTCCGACAGGGGGCGAGCACTGAAGCTTTCTTT